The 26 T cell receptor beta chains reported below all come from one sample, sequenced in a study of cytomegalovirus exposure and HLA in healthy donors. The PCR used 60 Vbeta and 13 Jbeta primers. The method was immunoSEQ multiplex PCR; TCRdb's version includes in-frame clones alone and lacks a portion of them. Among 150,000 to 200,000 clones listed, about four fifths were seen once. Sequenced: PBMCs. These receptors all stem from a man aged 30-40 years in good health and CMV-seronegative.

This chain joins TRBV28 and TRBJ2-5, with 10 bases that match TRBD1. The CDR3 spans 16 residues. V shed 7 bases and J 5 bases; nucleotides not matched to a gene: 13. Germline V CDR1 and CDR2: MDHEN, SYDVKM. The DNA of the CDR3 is TGTGCCAGCAACTTTCAGACAGGGGGCCTAGGGGAGACCCAGTACTTC. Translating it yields CASNFQTGGLGETQYF. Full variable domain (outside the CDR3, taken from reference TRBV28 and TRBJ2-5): DVKVTQSSRYLVKRTGEKVFLECVQDMDHENMFWYRQDPGLGLRLIYFSYDVKMKEKGDIPEGYSVSREKKERFSLILESASTNQTSMYLCASNFQTGGLGETQYFGPGTRLLVL.

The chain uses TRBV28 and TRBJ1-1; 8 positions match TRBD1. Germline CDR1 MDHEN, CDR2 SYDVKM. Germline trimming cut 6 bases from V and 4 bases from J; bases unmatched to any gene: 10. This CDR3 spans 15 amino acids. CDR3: CASRPPTGVGTEAFF. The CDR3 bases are TGTGCCAGCAGGCCCCCGACAGGGGTGGGCACTGAAGCTTTCTTT.

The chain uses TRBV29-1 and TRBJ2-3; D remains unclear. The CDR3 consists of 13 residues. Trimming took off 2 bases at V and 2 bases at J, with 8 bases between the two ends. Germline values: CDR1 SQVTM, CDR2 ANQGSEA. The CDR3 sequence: CSVESQITDTQYF. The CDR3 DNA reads TGCAGCGTTGAATCGCAGATCACAGATACGCAGTATTTT.

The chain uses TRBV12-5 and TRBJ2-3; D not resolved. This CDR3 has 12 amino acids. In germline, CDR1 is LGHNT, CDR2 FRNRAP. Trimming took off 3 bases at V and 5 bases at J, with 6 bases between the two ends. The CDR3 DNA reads TGTGCTAGTGGTTTTAGAGGAGATACGCAGTATTTT. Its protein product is CASGFRGDTQYF.

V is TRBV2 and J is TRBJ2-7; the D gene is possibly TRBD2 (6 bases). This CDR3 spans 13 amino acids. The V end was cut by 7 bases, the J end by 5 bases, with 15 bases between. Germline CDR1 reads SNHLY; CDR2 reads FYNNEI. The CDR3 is CASIIWGVNEQYF. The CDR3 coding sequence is TGTGCCAGCATCATCTGGGGGGTCAACGAGCAGTACTTC.

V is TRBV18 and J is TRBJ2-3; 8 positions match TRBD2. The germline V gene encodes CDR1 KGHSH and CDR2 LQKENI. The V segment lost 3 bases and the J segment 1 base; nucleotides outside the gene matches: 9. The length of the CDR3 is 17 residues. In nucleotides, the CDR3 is TGTGCCAGCTCACCCCTAGCGGGTAGCGGTCGCACAGATACGCAGTATTTT. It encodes CASSPLAGSGRTDTQYF.

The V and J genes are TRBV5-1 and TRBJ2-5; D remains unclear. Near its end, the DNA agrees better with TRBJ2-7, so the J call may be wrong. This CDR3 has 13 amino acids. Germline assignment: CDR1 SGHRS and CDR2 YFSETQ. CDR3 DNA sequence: TGCGCCAGCAGCCTTGGGCAGTATCGCGAGCAGTACTTC. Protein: CASSLGQYREQYF.

CDR3 protein: CASSQGYRGKGAGNTIYF. The CDR3 nucleotides read TGTGCCAGCAGCCAAGGATACAGGGGGAAAGGGGCTGGAAACACCATATATTTT. The chain carries TRBV14 and TRBJ1-3; 8 bases line up with TRBD1. This CDR3 region has 18 residues. V shed 1 base and J 2 bases; nucleotides not matched to a gene: 10. Looked up from germline, CDR1 is SGHDN and CDR2 is FVKESK.

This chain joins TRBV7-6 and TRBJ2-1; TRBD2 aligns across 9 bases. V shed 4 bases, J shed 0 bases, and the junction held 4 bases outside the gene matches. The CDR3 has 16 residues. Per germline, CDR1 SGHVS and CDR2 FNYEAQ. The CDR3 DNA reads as TGTGCCAGCAGCTGGACTAGCGTAAGCTCCTACAATGAGCAGTTCTTC. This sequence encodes CASSWTSVSSYNEQFF.

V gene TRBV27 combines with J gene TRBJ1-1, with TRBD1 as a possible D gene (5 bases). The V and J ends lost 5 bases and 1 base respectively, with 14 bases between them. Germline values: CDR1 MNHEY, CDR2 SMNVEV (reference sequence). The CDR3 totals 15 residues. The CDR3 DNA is TGTGCCAGCAGTCGGGCCATCGGGGGGAACACTGAAGCTTTCTTT. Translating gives CASSRAIGGNTEAFF.

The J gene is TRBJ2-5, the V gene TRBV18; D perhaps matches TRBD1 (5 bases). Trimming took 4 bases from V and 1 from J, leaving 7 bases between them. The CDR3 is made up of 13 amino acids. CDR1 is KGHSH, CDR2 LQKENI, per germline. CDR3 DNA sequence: TGTGCCAGCTCACAGGGGCCCCAAGAGACCCAGTACTTC. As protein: CASSQGPQETQYF. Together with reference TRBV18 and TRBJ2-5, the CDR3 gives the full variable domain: NAGVMQNPRHLVRRRGQEARLRCSPMKGHSHVYWYRQLPEEGLKFMVYLQKENIIDESGMPKERFSAEFPKEGPSILRIQQVVRGDSAAYFCASSQGPQETQYFGPGTRLLVL.

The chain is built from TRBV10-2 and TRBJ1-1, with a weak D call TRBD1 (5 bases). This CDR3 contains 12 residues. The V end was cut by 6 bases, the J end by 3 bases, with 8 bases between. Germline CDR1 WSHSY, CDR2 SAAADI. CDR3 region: CASRGLDTEAFF. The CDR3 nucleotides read TGCGCCAGCAGGGGGCTCGACACTGAAGCTTTCTTT.

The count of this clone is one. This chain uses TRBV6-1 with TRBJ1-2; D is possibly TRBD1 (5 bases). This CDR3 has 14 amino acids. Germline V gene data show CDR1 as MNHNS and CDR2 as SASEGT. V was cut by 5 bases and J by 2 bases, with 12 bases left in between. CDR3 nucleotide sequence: TGTGCCAGCAGTCCCGGGACTATCAACTATGGCTACACCTTC. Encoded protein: CASSPGTINYGYTF.

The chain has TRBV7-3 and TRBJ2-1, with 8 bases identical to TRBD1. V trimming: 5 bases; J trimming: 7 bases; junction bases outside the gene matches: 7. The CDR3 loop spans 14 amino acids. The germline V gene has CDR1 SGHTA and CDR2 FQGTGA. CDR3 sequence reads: CASSPRTGRNEQFF. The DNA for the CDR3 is TGTGCCAGCAGCCCCCGGACAGGGCGGAATGAGCAGTTCTTC.

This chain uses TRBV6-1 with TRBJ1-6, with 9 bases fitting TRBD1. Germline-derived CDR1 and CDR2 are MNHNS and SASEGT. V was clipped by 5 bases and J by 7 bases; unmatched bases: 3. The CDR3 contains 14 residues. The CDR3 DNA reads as TGTGCCAGCAGTCCGGGACAGGGAAATTCACCCCTCCACTTT. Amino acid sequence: CASSPGQGNSPLHF.

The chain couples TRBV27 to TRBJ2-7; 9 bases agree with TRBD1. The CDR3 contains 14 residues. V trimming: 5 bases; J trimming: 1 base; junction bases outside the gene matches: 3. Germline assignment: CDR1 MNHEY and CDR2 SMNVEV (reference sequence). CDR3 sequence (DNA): TGTGCCAGCAGTGGGACAGGGAGATCCTACGAGCAGTACTTC. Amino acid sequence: CASSGTGRSYEQYF.

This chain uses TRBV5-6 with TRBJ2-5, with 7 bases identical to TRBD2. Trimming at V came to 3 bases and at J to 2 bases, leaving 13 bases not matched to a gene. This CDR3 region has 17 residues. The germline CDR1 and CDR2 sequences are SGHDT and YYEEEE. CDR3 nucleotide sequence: TGTGCCAGCAGCTCGCCGAAATCGCGGGGGAGACAAGAGACCCAGTACTTC. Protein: CASSSPKSRGRQETQYF.

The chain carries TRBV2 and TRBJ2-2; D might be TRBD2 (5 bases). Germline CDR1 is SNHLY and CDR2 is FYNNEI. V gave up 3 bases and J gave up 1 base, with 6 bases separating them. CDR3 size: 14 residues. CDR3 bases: TGTGCCAGCAGTGATGGAGGGAACACCGGGGAGCTGTTTTTT. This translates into CASSDGGNTGELFF.

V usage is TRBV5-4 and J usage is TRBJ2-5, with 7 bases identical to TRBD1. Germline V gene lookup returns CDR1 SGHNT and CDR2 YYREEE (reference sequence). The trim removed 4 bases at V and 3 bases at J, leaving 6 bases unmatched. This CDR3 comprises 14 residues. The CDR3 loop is CASSVDREEETQYF. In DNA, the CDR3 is TGTGCCAGCAGCGTAGACAGGGAAGAAGAGACCCAGTACTTC.

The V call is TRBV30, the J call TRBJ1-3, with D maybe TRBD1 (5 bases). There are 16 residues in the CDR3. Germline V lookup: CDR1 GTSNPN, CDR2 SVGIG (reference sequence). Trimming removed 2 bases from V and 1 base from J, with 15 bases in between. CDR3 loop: CAWSTYRSQSGNTIYF. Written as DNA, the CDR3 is TGTGCCTGGAGTACCTACAGGTCCCAATCTGGAAACACCATATATTTT.

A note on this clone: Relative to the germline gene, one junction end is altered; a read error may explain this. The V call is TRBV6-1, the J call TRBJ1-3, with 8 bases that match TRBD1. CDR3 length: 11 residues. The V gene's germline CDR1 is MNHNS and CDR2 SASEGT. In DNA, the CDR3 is TGTGCCAGCAGTGACCCCTGGACAGGGAATTTT. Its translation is CASSDPWTGNF.

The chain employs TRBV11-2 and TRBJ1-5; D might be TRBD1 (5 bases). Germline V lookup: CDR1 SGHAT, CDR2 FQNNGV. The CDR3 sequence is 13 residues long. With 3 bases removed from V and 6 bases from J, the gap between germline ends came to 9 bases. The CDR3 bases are TGTGCCAGCAGCTTGGCGGGGGGTCAGCCCCAGCATTTT. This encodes CASSLAGGQPQHF.

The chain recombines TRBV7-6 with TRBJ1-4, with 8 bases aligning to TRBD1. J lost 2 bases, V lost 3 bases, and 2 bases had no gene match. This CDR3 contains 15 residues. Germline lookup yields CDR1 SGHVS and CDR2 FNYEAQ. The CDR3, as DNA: TGTGCCAGCAGCTTCACAGGGGGGACTAATGAAAAACTGTTTTTT. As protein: CASSFTGGTNEKLFF.

The CDR3 DNA reads TGCGCCAGCAGGACGGACAAGGGTTCACCCCTCCACTTT. Amino acid sequence: CASRTDKGSPLHF. The chain joins TRBV10-1 to TRBJ1-6; D is perhaps TRBD1 (5 bases). Germline V gene sequence: CDR1 WNHNN, CDR2 SYGVQD (reference sequence). V was pared by 6 bases and J by 9 bases, with 12 bases between. The CDR3 has 13 residues.

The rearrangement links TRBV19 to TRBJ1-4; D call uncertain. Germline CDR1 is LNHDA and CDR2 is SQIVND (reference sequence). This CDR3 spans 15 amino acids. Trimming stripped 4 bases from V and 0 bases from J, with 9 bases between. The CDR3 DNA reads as TGTGCCAGTAGTACTCAGGCAGCAACTAATGAAAAACTGTTTTTT. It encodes CASSTQAATNEKLFF.

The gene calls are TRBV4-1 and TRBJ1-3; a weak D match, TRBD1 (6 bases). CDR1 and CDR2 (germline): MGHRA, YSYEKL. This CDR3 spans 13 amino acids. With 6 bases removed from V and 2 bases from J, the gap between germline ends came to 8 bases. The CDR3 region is CASRGGTGNTIYF. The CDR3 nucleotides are TGCGCCAGCAGAGGGGGAACTGGAAACACCATATATTTT.